This entry lists 30 T cell receptor beta chains sequenced from one sample in a study of identical twins. TCRdb re-derived calls from the 5' RACE reads in MiXCR, one entry per CDR3 protein. In the table there are some 500,000 distinct CDR3 sequences, 12% to 15% of which are singletons. The sample was also linked to a second study, of yellow fever vaccine responses in identical twins.

The sample comprised CD4+ T cells sorted from blood. These receptor sequences come from a woman under 30 in good health.

The chain combines TRBV5-1 with TRBJ2-7, with a weak D call TRBD1 (5 bases). V lost 4 bases and J lost 5, with 13 bases in between. The CDR3 spans 13 residues. Per germline, CDR1 SGHRS and CDR2 YFSETQ. The CDR3 DNA reads as TGCGCCAGCAGCGGGCAGGGTATTCACGAGCAGTACTTC. Protein sequence: CASSGQGIHEQYF.

This rearrangement joins TRBV6-5 to TRBJ2-2; 7 positions agree with TRBD2. V lost 2 bases to trimming and J lost 7 bases; unmatched junction nucleotides: 7. The CDR3 has 15 residues. Per germline, CDR1 MNHEY and CDR2 SVGAGI. CDR3 nucleotides: TGTGCCAGCAGTTACCCGGGGGGTAGAGTCGGGGAGCTGTTTTTT. It encodes CASSYPGGRVGELFF.

Many counts were recorded for this clonotype. The genes are TRBV20-1 and TRBJ2-7, with D hard to call. The CDR3 runs to 11 residues. Germline lookup yields CDR1 DFQATT and CDR2 SNEGSKA (reference sequence). The V end was cut by 3 bases, the J end by 3 bases, with 6 bases between. The CDR3 here is CSASLIYEQYF. The CDR3 region has the DNA TGCAGTGCTAGCCTAATCTACGAGCAGTACTTC.

In its sample, this clonotype was seen many times. V usage is TRBV6-5 and J usage is TRBJ2-7; no clear D gene. V was cut by 0 bases and J by 2 bases, with 5 bases left in between. Germline CDR1 MNHEY, CDR2 SVGAGI. This CDR3 is built from 13 residues. CDR3 sequence: CASSYSPAYEQYF. CDR3 bases: TGTGCCAGCAGTTACTCACCAGCCTACGAGCAGTACTTC.

The table lists this clonotype with a few counts. This chain connects TRBV29-1 to TRBJ2-5; a possible D gene is TRBD1 (6 bases). Germline V lookup: CDR1 SQVTM, CDR2 ANQGSEA. This CDR3 spans 14 amino acids. V was clipped by 8 bases and J by 4 bases, with 20 bases between them. CDR3 residues: CSSRDTRRAETQYF. CDR3 bases: TGCAGCTCCCGGGACACTCGAAGGGCAGAGACCCAGTACTTC.

This clonotype was counted only a few times. The chain has TRBV11-2 and TRBJ2-1; the D call may be TRBD1 or TRBD2 (5 bases each). V lost 1 base and J lost 7, with 14 bases in between. Looked up from germline, CDR1 is SGHAT and CDR2 is FQNNGV. The CDR3 extends over 15 amino acids. The CDR3 here is CASSLVGGAWNEQFF. In DNA form, the CDR3 reads TGTGCCAGCAGCTTAGTTGGGGGAGCCTGGAATGAGCAGTTCTTC. Full variable domain (missing parts from reference TRBV11-2 and TRBJ2-1): EAGVAQSPRYKIIEKRQSVAFWCNPISGHATLYWYQQILGQGPKLLIQFQNNGVVDDSQLPKDRFSAERLKGVDSTLKIQPAKLEDSAVYLCASSLVGGAWNEQFFGPGTRLTVL.

The sample holds many counts of this clonotype. The J gene is TRBJ2-7, the V gene TRBV4-1, with TRBD2 as a possible D gene (6 bases). CDR3 length: 13 amino acids. The V gene's germline CDR1 is MGHRA and CDR2 YSYEKL. Trimming pared 1 base from V and 9 bases from J, leaving 13 bases between. CDR3 coding DNA: TGCGCCAGCAGCCAAGGCAGGGACTTGGGGCAGTACTTC. This encodes CASSQGRDLGQYF.

The chain employs TRBV11-2 and TRBJ2-5; 13 bases agree with TRBD2. V shed 3 bases, J shed 5 bases, and the junction held 6 bases outside the gene matches. This CDR3 is 16 amino acids long. Germline V lookup: CDR1 SGHAT, CDR2 FQNNGV. The CDR3 sequence is CASSFGLAGVAETQYF. DNA of the CDR3: TGTGCCAGCAGCTTTGGACTAGCGGGGGTGGCGGAGACCCAGTACTTC.

This clonotype was observed at least ten times. The CDR3 is CASSQGNEQFF. The DNA of the CDR3 is TGTGCCAGCAGTCAAGGCAATGAGCAGTTCTTC. The V gene is TRBV6-2 or TRBV6-3, the J gene TRBJ2-1, with D hard to call. The CDR3 extends over 11 amino acids. The ends were cut back, 5 bases at V and 6 bases at J, with 5 bases in the middle. CDR1 and CDR2 from the germline V gene are MNHEY and SVGEGT.

The chain carries TRBV5-1 and TRBJ2-2, with D hard to call. Trimming stripped 4 bases from V and 6 bases from J, with 16 bases between. The CDR3 covers 15 residues. Per the germline V gene, CDR1 is SGHRS and CDR2 is YFSETQ. CDR3 nucleotide sequence: TGCGCCAGCAGCCTCGGCGTGGGCTGGGCCGGGGAGCTGTTTTTT. Protein sequence: CASSLGVGWAGELFF.

The sample holds a few counts of this clonotype. The chain recombines TRBV12-3 or TRBV12-4 with TRBJ2-1, with a tentative D call TRBD2 (6 bases). The CDR3 length is 15 residues. V shed 6 bases and J shed 8 bases, with 20 bases lying between them. CDR3 sequence (DNA): TGTGCCAGCAGGCGACCGGGACTCCCTTGGGATGAGCAGTTCTTC. Translation: CASRRPGLPWDEQFF.

This chain uses TRBV18 with TRBJ1-3, with D perhaps matching TRBD1 (5 bases). The CDR3 contains 19 residues. Trimming stripped 2 bases from V and 3 bases from J, with 23 bases between. Germline V gene data show CDR1 as KGHSH and CDR2 as LQKENI. The CDR3 nucleotides are TGTGCCAGCTCACCAACGCCGGGGCTTAAGATTGGCGGTGGAAACACCATATATTTT. It yields the protein CASSPTPGLKIGGGNTIYF.

V is TRBV2 and J is TRBJ2-7; D call uncertain. The CDR3 loop spans 17 amino acids. V lost 0 bases and J 0 bases, leaving 15 bases between the germline ends. Germline V gene data show CDR1 as SNHLY and CDR2 as FYNNEI. The CDR3 bases are TGTGCCAGCAGTGAAGCGCGGCCGGGTTGGAACTCCTACGAGCAGTACTTC. Translation: CASSEARPGWNSYEQYF. Supplemented by reference TRBV2 and TRBJ2-7, the full variable domain reads EPEVTQTPSHQVTQMGQEVILRCVPISNHLYFYWYRQILGQKVEFLVSFYNNEISEKSEIFDDQFSVERPDGSNFTLKIRSTKLEDSAMYFCASSEARPGWNSYEQYFGPGTRLTVT.

This clonotype has only a few counts. V and J are TRBV5-1 and TRBJ2-3; the match to TRBD1 covers 7 bases. Germline V gene lookup returns CDR1 SGHRS and CDR2 YFSETQ. V shed 4 bases and J 0 bases; nucleotides not matched to a gene: 8. This CDR3 is 16 amino acids long. The CDR3 sequence: CASSRNRDSSTDTQYF. DNA for the CDR3: TGCGCCAGCAGCCGGAATAGGGACAGTAGCACAGATACGCAGTATTTT.

This clonotype was seen a handful of times. The chain has TRBV20-1 and TRBJ2-7, with 11 bases aligning to TRBD2. Germline lookup yields CDR1 DFQATT and CDR2 SNEGSKA (reference sequence). The CDR3 loop spans 15 amino acids. V shed 5 bases, J shed 4 bases, and the junction held 10 bases outside the gene matches. The CDR3 protein is CSAASLSGRAYEQYF. The DNA for the CDR3 is TGCAGTGCTGCCTCCCTTAGCGGGAGGGCGTACGAGCAGTACTTC.

This clonotype was seen only a few times. The chain has TRBV5-1 and TRBJ2-4; D not resolved. The CDR3 totals 14 residues. Trimming cost V 0 bases and J 7 bases, with 11 bases left between them. Germline loops: CDR1 SGHRS, CDR2 YFSETQ. The CDR3: CASSLDPAYNIQYF. CDR3 sequence (DNA): TGCGCCAGCAGCTTGGACCCAGCCTACAACATTCAGTACTTC. The full variable domain, completed using reference TRBV5-1 and TRBJ2-4, is KAGVTQTPRYLIKTRGQQVTLSCSPISGHRSVSWYQQTPGQGLQFLFEYFSETQRNKGNFPGRFSGRQFSNSRSEMNVSTLELGDSALYLCASSLDPAYNIQYFGAGTRLSVL.

The chain couples TRBV28 to TRBJ2-5, with D possibly TRBD2 on 7 matching bases. Germline V gives CDR1 MDHEN, CDR2 SYDVKM. The CDR3 has 14 amino acids. Trimming removed 8 bases from V and 4 bases from J, with 17 bases in between. The CDR3 is CASGSGGRTETQYF. The CDR3 DNA is TGTGCCAGCGGATCCGGGGGGCGGACAGAGACCCAGTACTTC.

The CDR3 sequence is CASGFRGLTLDEQYF. DNA of the CDR3: TGTGCCTCCGGATTTCGAGGGTTAACTCTAGACGAGCAGTACTTC. The chain combines TRBV7-2 with TRBJ2-7; D is possibly TRBD2 (5 bases). CDR1 is SGHTA, CDR2 FQGNSA, per germline. This CDR3 is built from 15 residues. V lost 11 bases and J lost 5, with 25 bases in between.

The genes are TRBV10-3 and TRBJ2-3, with D unresolved. The germline V gene has CDR1 ENHRY and CDR2 SYGVKD. The CDR3 runs to 16 residues. Between the trimmed V and J ends, which lost 0 bases and 2 bases, there was a span of 12 bases. The CDR3 DNA reads TGTGCCATCAGTGAGTCCCGAGGTGGCCTCACAGATACGCAGTATTTT. This sequence encodes CAISESRGGLTDTQYF.

This clonotype was detected a few times. This chain joins TRBV12-3 or TRBV12-4 and TRBJ2-4; no firm D call. V lost 3 bases and J 1 base, leaving 10 bases between the germline ends. This CDR3 region has 15 residues. The CDR3 DNA reads as TGTGCCAGCAGTTTGCTTCTCAGGGCCAAAAACATTCAGTACTTC. Its translation is CASSLLLRAKNIQYF.

This clonotype was observed a handful of times. The chain carries TRBV7-9 and TRBJ2-3, with D maybe TRBD1 (5 bases). Germline CDR1 and CDR2: SEHNR and FQNEAQ (reference sequence). The ends were cut back, 2 bases at V and 3 bases at J, with 15 bases in the middle. The CDR3 is 16 amino acids. CDR3 sequence: CASSLKSTGVTDTQYF. CDR3 nucleotides: TGTGCCAGCAGCTTAAAGTCCACAGGTGTTACAGATACGCAGTATTTT.

This clonotype was observed a few times. V usage is TRBV5-1 and J usage is TRBJ2-2; TRBD2 matches 9 bases. V was pared by 4 bases and J by 3 bases, with 10 bases of the junction left unmatched. The germline V gene has CDR1 SGHRS and CDR2 YFSETQ. The CDR3 length is 17 residues. Written as DNA, the CDR3 is TGCGCCAGCAGCCCACGACAGACTAGCGGATACACCGGGGAGCTGTTTTTT. Amino acids: CASSPRQTSGYTGELFF. The full variable domain, with the rest looked up from reference TRBV5-1 and TRBJ2-2, is KAGVTQTPRYLIKTRGQQVTLSCSPISGHRSVSWYQQTPGQGLQFLFEYFSETQRNKGNFPGRFSGRQFSNSRSEMNVSTLELGDSALYLCASSPRQTSGYTGELFFGEGSRLTVL.

In this sample, this clonotype turned up a few times. The gene calls are TRBV18 and TRBJ2-7; D is unclear. The germline V gene encodes CDR1 KGHSH and CDR2 LQKENI. Trimming pared 1 base from V and 7 bases from J, leaving 8 bases between. The CDR3 spans 12 residues. The chain's CDR3 is CASSPLTEEQYF. CDR3 in DNA: TGTGCCAGCTCACCACTTACAGAGGAGCAGTACTTC.

This clonotype was counted ten times or more. The rearrangement joins TRBV4-1 to TRBJ1-1, with D uncertain. The germline gives CDR1 MGHRA, CDR2 YSYEKL. The length of the CDR3 is 14 residues. Deletions cut 6 bases from V and 0 bases from J, with 11 bases between. The CDR3 coding sequence is TGCGCCAGCAGAGGTCCACTAATGAACACTGAAGCTTTCTTT. This codes for CASRGPLMNTEAFF.

This clonotype appeared a few times. This sequence joins TRBV28 and TRBJ2-3, with 7 bases identical to TRBD1. With V trimmed by 4 bases and J by 9 bases, 13 bases remained unmatched. The CDR3 is 15 amino acids. The V gene's germline CDR1 is MDHEN and CDR2 SYDVKM. This CDR3 is CASSWLGGQTRTQYF. As DNA, the CDR3 is TGTGCCAGCAGTTGGTTAGGGGGCCAGACCCGGACGCAGTATTTT. The full variable domain, with the rest looked up from reference TRBV28 and TRBJ2-3, is DVKVTQSSRYLVKRTGEKVFLECVQDMDHENMFWYRQDPGLGLRLIYFSYDVKMKEKGDIPEGYSVSREKKERFSLILESASTNQTSMYLCASSWLGGQTRTQYFGPGTRLTVL.

The chain links TRBV20-1 to TRBJ2-3; TRBD2 agrees at 10 bases. Trimming at V came to 6 bases and at J to 5 bases, leaving 8 bases not matched to a gene. This CDR3 is 14 amino acids long. Germline V gene lookup returns CDR1 DFQATT and CDR2 SNEGSKA (reference sequence). CDR3 in amino acids: CSAPSGRMLDTQYF. The CDR3, as DNA: TGCAGTGCCCCTAGCGGGAGAATGTTAGATACGCAGTATTTT.

The chain recombines TRBV4-2 with TRBJ2-1; possibly TRBD2 for D (6 bases). V was pared by 0 bases and J by 4 bases, with 13 bases between. This CDR3 has 16 amino acids. Germline lookup yields CDR1 LGHNA and CDR2 YNFKEQ. The CDR3 sequence is CASSQDPGLSYNEQFF. CDR3 bases: TGTGCCAGCAGCCAAGATCCGGGACTTAGTTACAATGAGCAGTTCTTC.

In this sample, this clonotype turned up a few times. The chain combines TRBV5-1 with TRBJ2-7; D is perhaps TRBD2 (6 bases). Germline-derived CDR1 and CDR2 are SGHRS and YFSETQ. The CDR3 extends over 13 amino acids. Trimming cost V 0 bases and J 8 bases, with 12 bases left between them. DNA of the CDR3: TGCGCCAGCAGCTTGGACGAGGGAGGCAAGCAGTACTTC. It encodes CASSLDEGGKQYF.

This clonotype was picked up a small number of times. V gene TRBV7-3 combines with J gene TRBJ1-1; D perhaps matches TRBD1 (6 bases). The CDR3 consists of 17 residues. V dropped 2 bases and J dropped 1 base, with 17 bases sitting between them. The germline gives CDR1 SGHTA, CDR2 FQGTGA. In DNA form, the CDR3 reads TGTGCCAGCAGCTTACATCCGGGACACAAAGCGAACACTGAAGCTTTCTTT. Translating it yields CASSLHPGHKANTEAFF.

J is TRBJ1-1 and V is TRBV6-1; 8 bases line up with TRBD1. J lost 5 bases, V lost 5 bases, and 10 bases had no gene match. The CDR3 covers 15 residues. CDR1 is MNHNS and CDR2 is SASEGT in the germline V gene. CDR3 protein: CASSRTTGGSTEAFF. CDR3 bases: TGTGCCAGCAGTAGAACTACAGGGGGGAGTACTGAAGCTTTCTTT.